Following are 6 T cell receptor beta chains from one sample sequenced in a study of cytomegalovirus exposure and HLA in healthy donors. Amplification used 60 Vbeta primers and 13 Jbeta primers. Sequencing was performed with immunoSEQ multiplex PCR; in TCRdb, only in-frame clones are kept and a portion is missing. This sample carries 100,000 to 150,000 clones, roughly 80% of them seen once, and the ten largest clones take 0.75% to 0.95%. The sample consisted of PBMCs. The receptors were sampled from a woman aged 60 to 75 in good health and CMV-seronegative.

The genes are TRBV15 and TRBJ1-1, with D uncertain. The length of the CDR3 is 14 residues. The V and J ends lost 1 base and 2 bases respectively, with 8 bases between them. CDR1 is LNHNV, CDR2 YYDKDF, per germline (reference sequence). CDR3 in amino acids: CATSRAGRNTEAFF. The CDR3 DNA follows: TGTGCCACCAGCAGAGCCGGGAGAAACACTGAAGCTTTCTTT.

V gene TRBV10-3 combines with J gene TRBJ2-7; TRBD1 matches at 9 bases. From germline, CDR1 is ENHRY and CDR2 SYGVKD. Unmatched junction bases numbered 3, after V lost 6 bases and J lost 0 bases. The CDR3 is made up of 14 amino acids. CDR3 bases: TGTGCCATCAGAGGGACAGGGAGCTCCTACGAGCAGTACTTC. Its translation: CAIRGTGSSYEQYF.

This chain links TRBV7-6 with TRBJ1-2, with 11 nucleotides matching TRBD1. V was clipped by 1 base and J by 3 bases; unmatched bases: 1. Per the germline V gene, CDR1 is SGHVS and CDR2 is FNYEAQ. The CDR3 has 15 amino acids. The CDR3 coding sequence is TGTGCCAGCAGCTTAGGGACAGGGGGCTACTATGGCTACACCTTC. It encodes CASSLGTGGYYGYTF.

The chain links TRBV18 to TRBJ1-2; no firm D call. Germline V CDR1 and CDR2: KGHSH, LQKENI. V was shortened by 6 bases and J by 4 bases, with 24 bases between the two germline ends. This CDR3 contains 17 residues. In DNA form, the CDR3 reads TGTGCCAGCTCGGTCAGACGCACGAGGGAGGGATCCTATGGCTACACCTTC. It specifies CASSVRRTREGSYGYTF.

The V call is TRBV6-6, the J call TRBJ2-7; 7 bases line up with TRBD2. This CDR3 contains 15 residues. CDR1 is MNHNY and CDR2 is SVGAGI in the germline V gene (reference sequence). Trimming at V came to 7 bases and at J to 2 bases, leaving 11 bases not matched to a gene. The CDR3 loop is CASNLGGSGTYEQYF. CDR3 DNA sequence: TGTGCCAGCAATCTGGGGGGGTCGGGAACCTACGAGCAGTACTTC.

The chain couples TRBV5-1 to TRBJ2-7, with 8 positions matching TRBD1. The germline V gene has CDR1 SGHRS and CDR2 YFSETQ. Unmatched junction bases numbered 7, after V lost 5 bases and J lost 0 bases. The CDR3 has 15 residues. CDR3 amino acids: CASSYRTGPSYEQYF. The CDR3 DNA reads TGCGCCAGCAGTTATCGGACAGGGCCCTCCTACGAGCAGTACTTC.